The 21 T cell receptor beta chains given below trace back to one sample, sequenced in a study of blood T cell repertoires in COVID-19. Method: immunoSEQ multiplex PCR; TCRdb's copy keeps in-frame clones and lacks some. The sample lists 380,000 or so clones, around 88% seen once, with under 8.5% in the top ten. Sequenced material: peripheral blood. The receptors shown here come from a woman aged 60 to 75 with COVID-19, enrolled during active disease.

J is TRBJ1-6 and V is TRBV6-2 or TRBV6-3; D may be TRBD1 (5 bases). The CDR3 covers 13 residues. V lost 6 bases, J lost 8 bases, and 11 bases lay in between. Germline lookup yields CDR1 MNHEY and CDR2 SVGEGT. CDR3 coding DNA: TGTGCCAGCAGCCGACAGACCGATTCACCCCTCCACTTT. It encodes CASSRQTDSPLHF.

CDR3 sequence reads: CASSLVGLLAGGTQYF. The CDR3, as DNA: TGTGCCAGCAGCTTAGTAGGTCTACTAGCGGGGGGTACGCAGTATTTT. The V gene is TRBV7-2, the J gene TRBJ2-3; TRBD2 aligns across 12 bases. The CDR3 has 16 amino acids. J was trimmed by 8 bases and V by 1 base; bases with no gene match: 7. Germline-derived CDR1 and CDR2 are SGHTA and FQGNSA.

This clone was recorded only once. The rearrangement links TRBV3-1 (or the pseudogene TRBV3-2) to TRBJ1-2; D is possibly TRBD1 (5 bases). Trimming took 4 bases from V and 9 from J, leaving 18 bases between them. The CDR3 length is 14 residues. Germline lookup yields CDR1 LGHDT and CDR2 YNNKEL (reference sequence). Here the CDR3 reads CASSPGHAERSYTF. CDR3 in DNA: TGTGCCAGCAGCCCCGGACACGCCGAAAGGAGCTACACCTTC.

The chain is built from TRBV29-1 and TRBJ1-2; 7 bases map to TRBD1. The germline gives CDR1 SQVTM, CDR2 ANQGSEA. V lost 3 bases to trimming and J lost 2 bases; unmatched junction nucleotides: 15. This CDR3 is built from 17 residues. This CDR3 is CSVEGPGQQPSNYGYTF. The CDR3 nucleotides are TGCAGCGTTGAGGGACCGGGACAGCAGCCATCCAACTATGGCTACACCTTC.

The rearrangement joins TRBV30 to TRBJ1-2, with D possibly being TRBD1 (5 bases). The CDR3 extends over 15 amino acids. Germline CDR1 GTSNPN, CDR2 SVGIG (reference sequence). The V gene lost 6 bases and the J gene lost 0 bases, with 17 bases spanning the gap. The CDR3 reads CACSGRGEANYGYTF. The DNA of the CDR3 is TGTGCCTGCTCAGGGCGTGGGGAGGCTAACTATGGCTACACCTTC.

This clone occurred once. V is TRBV15 and J is TRBJ2-7, with 7 positions matching TRBD1. After removal of 10 bases from V and 2 bases from J, the junction contained 11 bases not matched to a gene. This CDR3 is 14 amino acids long. CDR1 and CDR2 from the germline V gene are LNHNV and YYDKDF (reference sequence). The DNA of the CDR3 is TGTGCCAACCGAGACAGACAGGGAACCTACGAGCAGTACTTC. It yields the protein CANRDRQGTYEQYF.

V gene TRBV7-9 combines with J gene TRBJ1-1; 7 bases are shared with TRBD1. This CDR3 is built from 16 residues. The J segment lost 4 bases and the V segment lost 5 bases, leaving 13 bases of the junction unmatched. Germline values: CDR1 SEHNR, CDR2 FQNEAQ (reference sequence). CDR3 in DNA: TGTGCCAGCAGCCCCTATTGGACCGCAGGGGGCACTGAAGCTTTCTTT. Encoded protein: CASSPYWTAGGTEAFF.

The rearrangement uses TRBV27 and TRBJ2-3; TRBD1 is a possible D gene (5 bases). This CDR3 has 17 amino acids. From germline, CDR1 is MNHEY and CDR2 SMNVEV (reference sequence). V was trimmed by 5 bases and J by 4 bases, leaving 22 bases between them. The CDR3 sequence is CASSERQILEWADTQYF. The CDR3, as DNA: TGTGCCAGCAGTGAGAGACAGATCCTGGAATGGGCAGATACGCAGTATTTT.

About this clone: One end of the junction is discordant with germline, which a read error may explain. This sequence joins TRBV6-5 and TRBJ1-1; D is unresolved. The CDR3 extends over 13 amino acids. Germline V CDR1 and CDR2: MNHEY, SVGAGI. CDR3 DNA: TGTGCCAGCAGTCGGGTGCGGAACGCTGAAGCTTTCTTT. It codes for CASSRVRNAEAFF.

The J gene is TRBJ1-1, the V gene TRBV5-1, with D tentatively TRBD1 (6 bases). The CDR3 runs 15 residues. Germline loops: CDR1 SGHRS, CDR2 YFSETQ. V lost 4 bases and J 1 base, leaving 14 bases between the germline ends. This chain's CDR3 is CASSIRTASNTEAFF. CDR3 sequence (DNA): TGCGCCAGCAGCATACGGACAGCCTCGAACACTGAAGCTTTCTTT.

Remarks on this clone: Relative to the germline gene, one junction end is altered; a read error may explain this. V is TRBV7-9 and J is TRBJ1-3; no definite D call. Germline CDR1 is SEHNR and CDR2 is FQNEAQ (reference sequence). This CDR3 has 13 amino acids. Written as DNA, the CDR3 is TGTGCCAGCAGCTTAATCCAAGGTTACACCGGAGATTTT. Residues: CASSLIQGYTGDF.

The J gene is TRBJ1-1, the V gene TRBV7-8; 7 positions agree with TRBD1. Per the germline V gene, CDR1 is SGHVS and CDR2 is FQNEAQ. The J segment lost 6 bases and the V segment lost 4 bases, leaving 8 bases of the junction unmatched. CDR3 size: 14 residues. CDR3 region: CASSSHPQGAEAFF. DNA of the CDR3: TGTGCCAGCAGCTCCCACCCGCAGGGGGCTGAAGCTTTCTTT.

The chain links TRBV9 to TRBJ2-2; D call uncertain. Trimming pared 3 bases from V and 4 bases from J, leaving 4 bases between. Germline loops: CDR1 SGDLS, CDR2 YYNGEE. This CDR3 region has 12 residues. The CDR3 DNA reads as TGTGCCAGCAGCGACAGCACCGGGGAGCTGTTTTTT. This sequence encodes CASSDSTGELFF.

This rearrangement joins TRBV7-2 to TRBJ2-1, with D perhaps matching TRBD1 (5 bases). Trimming took off 0 bases at V and 6 bases at J, with 9 bases between the two ends. CDR3 length equals 14 residues. Germline loops: CDR1 SGHTA, CDR2 FQGNSA. The CDR3 is CASSLALRVNEQFF. In DNA form, the CDR3 reads TGTGCCAGCAGCTTAGCGCTCAGGGTCAATGAGCAGTTCTTC.

The chain combines TRBV7-9 with TRBJ1-2, with 7 bases that match TRBD1. With V trimmed by 4 bases and J by 4 bases, 3 bases remained unmatched. Germline CDR1 and CDR2: SEHNR and FQNEAQ (reference sequence). CDR3 size: 13 residues. The CDR3 loop is CASSSTGTYGYTF. Here the CDR3 DNA reads TGTGCCAGCAGCTCGACAGGGACCTATGGCTACACCTTC.

The chain employs TRBV20-1 and TRBJ1-2; D call uncertain. There are 11 residues in the CDR3. Germline lookup yields CDR1 DFQATT and CDR2 SNEGSKA (reference sequence). Trimming removed 5 bases at V and 3 bases at J, with 7 bases between. The CDR3 bases are TGCAGTGCTTCACTGGACTATGGCTACACCTTC. Its protein product is CSASLDYGYTF.

CDR3 DNA sequence: TGCGCCAGCAGCCAACAATTTCTAGCGGGGGTGAGCACAGATACGCAGTATTTT. It yields the protein CASSQQFLAGVSTDTQYF. V is TRBV4-1 and J is TRBJ2-3; TRBD2 aligns across 10 bases. This CDR3 has 18 amino acids. The ends lost 2 bases at V and 0 bases at J; junction bases unmatched: 8. CDR1 MGHRA and CDR2 YSYEKL come from the germline V gene.

This chain uses TRBV5-1 with TRBJ2-7; tentatively, D is TRBD2 (6 bases). Germline V gene sequence: CDR1 SGHRS, CDR2 YFSETQ. V dropped 4 bases and J dropped 5 bases, with 19 bases sitting between them. The CDR3 loop spans 15 amino acids. The CDR3 protein is CASSPWEAVLDEQYF. The DNA of the CDR3 is TGCGCCAGCAGCCCATGGGAGGCCGTTCTAGACGAGCAGTACTTC.

The genes are TRBV14 and TRBJ2-5, with TRBD1 matching over 9 bases. From germline, CDR1 is SGHDN and CDR2 FVKESK. With 2 bases clipped from V and 6 bases from J, the junction kept 7 bases outside the gene matches. CDR3 size: 15 residues. This CDR3 is CASSQLGQGEKTQYF. As DNA, the CDR3 is TGTGCCAGCAGCCAACTGGGACAGGGAGAGAAGACCCAGTACTTC.

V gene TRBV20-1 combines with J gene TRBJ1-1; weak D call: TRBD1 (5 bases). V dropped 3 bases and J dropped 0 bases, with 8 bases sitting between them. CDR3 length: 13 amino acids. Germline CDR1 DFQATT, CDR2 SNEGSKA (reference sequence). The CDR3 reads CSASVGLNTEAFF. Written as DNA, the CDR3 is TGCAGTGCTAGTGTGGGGCTGAACACTGAAGCTTTCTTT.

CDR3 in DNA: TGTGCCAGTCACCAGGGGGGTGTTGATGGCTACACCTTC. Protein product: CASHQGGVDGYTF. V is TRBV19 and J is TRBJ1-2; 7 bases are a match to TRBD1. Looked up from germline, CDR1 is LNHDA and CDR2 is SQIVND (reference sequence). V lost 8 bases, J lost 6 bases, and 9 bases stayed unmatched. This CDR3 contains 13 residues.